This T cell receptor beta chain stems from a study of CD8 T cells in ankylosing spondylitis. Study results and caveats: Significantly higher representation of disease-linked clones was reported for matched ankylosing spondylitis synovial fluid. What seemed typical of ankylosing spondylitis blood was a TCR beta motif built from under 10 highly homologous variants.

It was by quantitative 5'-RACE with molecular barcodes that TCR beta libraries were made. TCRdb fed the 5' RACE reads into MiXCR, producing one record per CDR3 protein. The data contain 800,000 to 900,000 distinct CDR3 sequences, 12% of them seen just once; the ten biggest clones take up approximately 0.5%. This clonotype was recorded at least ten times. Its antigen is as yet unknown. CDR3 size: 13 residues. CDR1 is KGHDR, CDR2 SFDVKD, per germline. V dropped 3 bases and J dropped 10 bases, with 11 bases sitting between them. This clonotype was sampled from a male donor with ankylosing spondylitis. Sequenced material: blood, either unsorted or a sorted T cell fraction (not recorded which). The chain carries TRBV24-1 and TRBJ1-4; maybe TRBD1 (6 bases). Here the CDR3 reads CATSDNREGKLFF. The CDR3 region has the DNA TGTGCCACCAGTGATAACAGGGAGGGAAAACTGTTTTTT.